A single sample gave rise to the 28 T cell receptor beta chains below, sequenced in a study of Graves' ophthalmopathy and Graves' hyperthyroidism. RNA transcripts yielded amplified TCR beta CDR3 regions. First-round RT-PCR with HTBI primers preceded a second-round multiplex PCR. From the multiplex PCR reads, TCRdb called clonotypes with MiXCR, one entry per CDR3 protein. The data show about 600,000 distinct CDR3 sequences, 39% seen once. The sequencing input was peripheral blood or thyroid tissue (not recorded which). The receptors were gathered from an adult man with Graves' hyperthyroidism.

This rearrangement joins TRBV7-2 to TRBJ2-5; the match to TRBD2 covers 8 bases. The CDR3 contains 14 residues. CDR1 SGHTA and CDR2 FQGNSA come from the germline V gene. V was clipped by 7 bases and J by 5 bases; unmatched bases: 9. In DNA, the CDR3 is TGTGCCAGCACCGCGGCGGGGGGCAAGGAGACCCAGTACTTC. Residues: CASTAAGGKETQYF.

The chain recombines TRBV7-3 with TRBJ2-5; D unresolved. This CDR3 has 13 amino acids. CDR1 SGHTA and CDR2 FQGTGA come from the germline V gene. V was clipped by 5 bases and J by 5 bases, with 12 bases between them. CDR3 DNA sequence: TGTGCCAGCAGCCCTGGGGTGGCGGAGACCCAGTACTTC. This encodes CASSPGVAETQYF.

J is TRBJ2-7 and V is TRBV29-1; tentatively, D is TRBD1 (5 bases). This CDR3 is built from 13 residues. The germline CDR1 and CDR2 sequences are SQVTM and ANQGSEA. The V end was cut by 6 bases, the J end by 7 bases, with 19 bases between. CDR3 in amino acids: CSVVTATGSEQYF. CDR3 nucleotides: TGCAGCGTGGTCACGGCAACAGGATCGGAGCAGTACTTC.

Only a few counts were recorded for this clonotype. This chain uses TRBV13 with TRBJ2-7; 8 bases align to TRBD1. Trimming cost V 2 bases and J 4 bases; bases outside gene matches: 7. Germline lookup yields CDR1 PRHDT and CDR2 FYEKMQ (reference sequence). The CDR3 sequence is 15 residues long. CDR3 DNA sequence: TGTGCCAGCAGCTTATCCGGACAGGGACTGTACGAGCAGTACTTC. Residues: CASSLSGQGLYEQYF.

This clonotype appeared once. The J gene is TRBJ1-5, the V gene TRBV7-2, with TRBD1 matching over 7 bases. This CDR3 comprises 15 residues. J gave up 4 bases and V 7 bases, and 10 bases lay outside the gene matches. CDR1 is SGHTA and CDR2 is FQGNSA in the germline V gene. The CDR3 DNA reads TGTACCAGCAACCGAGACCAGGGGGATAATCAGCCCCAGCATTTT. Its translation is CTSNRDQGDNQPQHF.

This clonotype was counted ten times or more. V usage is TRBV7-9 and J usage is TRBJ2-2; tentative D call: TRBD1 (5 bases). This CDR3 region has 15 residues. V was pared by 5 bases and J by 4 bases, with 14 bases between. Germline V gives CDR1 SEHNR, CDR2 FQNEAQ (reference sequence). The chain's CDR3 is CASSTADRPTGELFF. CDR3 bases: TGTGCCAGCAGCACCGCAGACAGACCCACCGGGGAGCTGTTTTTT.

This clonotype occurred many times. V is TRBV20-1 and J is TRBJ1-6; 8 positions match TRBD1. The CDR3 is made up of 16 amino acids. V lost 4 bases to trimming and J lost 1 base; unmatched junction nucleotides: 6. Germline V lookup: CDR1 DFQATT, CDR2 SNEGSKA (reference sequence). CDR3: CSATTTGVSYNSPLHF. The CDR3 bases are TGCAGTGCTACTACGACAGGGGTGTCCTATAATTCACCCCTCCACTTT.

As to this clonotype: Compared with germline, one end of the junction differs, possibly owing to a read error. The V gene is TRBV4-1, the J gene TRBJ1-2; D not certain. Germline assignment: CDR1 MGHRA and CDR2 YSYEKL. The CDR3 has 16 amino acids. The CDR3 is CASSHFLRSENGGYTF. CDR3 DNA: TGTGCCAGCAGCCATTTTCTTCGCTCGGAGAATGGTGGCTACACCTTC.

J is TRBJ1-1 and V is TRBV11-2, with TRBD1 matching 10 bases. The CDR3 loop spans 13 amino acids. V was clipped by 5 bases and J by 7 bases; unmatched bases: 4. Germline CDR1 SGHAT, CDR2 FQNNGV. The CDR3 nucleotides are TGTGCCAGCAGCCTCGGACAGGGGGATGAAGCTTTCTTT. Protein product: CASSLGQGDEAFF.

This clonotype has at least ten counts. V is TRBV6-5 and J is TRBJ1-1, with D hard to call. CDR1 and CDR2 from the germline V gene are MNHEY and SVGAGI. Trimming took 5 bases from V and 8 from J, leaving 24 bases between them. This CDR3 is built from 16 residues. CDR3 protein: CASSPEPYNGGLEAFF. In nucleotides, the CDR3 is TGTGCCAGCAGTCCCGAACCCTACAATGGAGGTCTAGAAGCTTTCTTT.

This clonotype showed up many times. The V gene is TRBV5-1, the J gene TRBJ1-1; D not certain. The V and J ends lost 4 bases and 6 bases respectively, with 16 bases between them. The CDR3 is 14 residues long. The germline V gene has CDR1 SGHRS and CDR2 YFSETQ. The DNA for the CDR3 is TGCGCCAGCAGCGAGGATCGAGACCTCCCTGAAGCTTTCTTT. This translates into CASSEDRDLPEAFF.

Ten or more counts support this clonotype. The chain carries TRBV5-8 and TRBJ1-3; D is unclear. This CDR3 has 14 residues. Germline CDR1 reads SGHTS; CDR2 reads YDEGEE. V lost 0 bases and J 0 bases, leaving 4 bases between the germline ends. The CDR3 protein is CASSLEVSGNTIYF. The CDR3 nucleotides read TGTGCCAGCAGCTTGGAGGTCTCTGGAAACACCATATATTTT.

This clonotype has at least ten counts. The chain couples TRBV7-8 to TRBJ2-5; 7 bases match TRBD2. This CDR3 has 17 amino acids. Losses at the gene ends were 0 bases for V and 0 bases for J; bases not matched to a gene: 7. CDR1 is SGHVS, CDR2 FQNEAQ, per germline. In nucleotides, the CDR3 is TGTGCCAGCAGCTTAGCGGGGTTAGCGGGTTACCAAGAGACCCAGTACTTC. This encodes CASSLAGLAGYQETQYF.

In its sample, this clonotype was seen many times. V and J are TRBV12-3 or TRBV12-4 and TRBJ1-3; possibly TRBD1 for D (5 bases). V was clipped by 3 bases and J by 2 bases, with 8 bases between them. There are 14 residues in the CDR3. The DNA of the CDR3 is TGTGCCAGCAGTTTTTGGGGGGCTGGAAACACCATATATTTT. This gives the protein CASSFWGAGNTIYF.

The chain uses TRBV5-8 and TRBJ2-7; 11 positions match TRBD2. Looked up from germline, CDR1 is SGHTS and CDR2 is YDEGEE. The J segment lost 4 bases and the V segment lost 5 bases, leaving 11 bases of the junction unmatched. CDR3 length equals 16 residues. The CDR3 DNA follows: TGTGCCAGCAGGGACGAACCTAGCGGGGGGCAGTACGAGCAGTACTTC. As protein: CASRDEPSGGQYEQYF. Based on the CDR3 plus reference TRBV5-8 and TRBJ2-7, the full variable domain is EAGVTQSPTHLIKTRGQQATLRCSPISGHTSVYWYQQALGLGLQFLLWYDEGEERNRGNFPPRFSGRQFPNYSSELNVNALELEDSALYLCASRDEPSGGQYEQYFGPGTRLTVT.

This clonotype was counted at least ten times. A single base separates this from a much larger clone, so it may be a read error. The chain recombines TRBV5-6 with TRBJ1-3; D not resolved. The germline V gene encodes CDR1 SGHDT and CDR2 YYEEEE. CDR3 size: 13 residues. V dropped 2 bases and J dropped 0 bases, with 3 bases sitting between them. CDR3 sequence reads: CASSFYSGNTIYF. The CDR3 region has the DNA TGTGCCAGCAGCTTTTACTCTGGAAACACCATATATTTT.

This clonotype was counted ten times or more. This chain joins TRBV7-9 and TRBJ2-7; the D gene is possibly TRBD2 (6 bases). Trimming removed 1 base from V and 2 bases from J, with 24 bases in between. Per the germline V gene, CDR1 is SEHNR and CDR2 is FQNEAQ (reference sequence). The CDR3 consists of 19 residues. The DNA of the CDR3 is TGTGCCAGCAGCTTAGGTGCCCTTCGGGGGAAAGGAGGTCCCTACGAGCAGTACTTC. Translation: CASSLGALRGKGGPYEQYF.

The chain joins TRBV24-1 to TRBJ2-7, with 7 bases lining up with TRBD1. J lost 3 bases, V lost 7 bases, and 8 bases had no gene match. Germline CDR1 reads KGHDR; CDR2 reads SFDVKD. CDR3 size: 14 residues. This CDR3 reads CATSTRDSYYEQYF. Written as DNA, the CDR3 is TGTGCCACCAGCACCCGGGACAGCTACTACGAGCAGTACTTC.

V and J are TRBV20-1 and TRBJ2-7, with 10 bases fitting TRBD2. CDR1 is DFQATT and CDR2 is SNEGSKA in the germline V gene (reference sequence). The CDR3 spans 15 residues. V shed 2 bases, J shed 4 bases, and the junction held 8 bases outside the gene matches. The CDR3 sequence: CSARTPSSGGYEQYF. The DNA for the CDR3 is TGCAGTGCTAGAACCCCCTCTAGCGGGGGATACGAGCAGTACTTC.

The table lists this clonotype with a few counts. A much larger clone differs by one base, so this may be a read error. This chain uses TRBV6-5 with TRBJ2-6; D not resolved. This CDR3 has 14 amino acids. The germline CDR1 and CDR2 sequences are MNHEY and SVGAGI. The CDR3 here is CASSYSPGTNVLTF. The DNA of the CDR3 is TGTGCCAGCAGTTACTCACCTGGGACCAACGTCCTGACTTTC.

On this clonotype itself: A read error is possible here, since a much larger clone lies one base away. The gene calls are TRBV7-2 and TRBJ2-2, with D possibly TRBD1 on 6 matching bases. The CDR3 has 14 residues. The germline V and J ends were trimmed by 2 bases and 7 bases, with 11 bases remaining between them. CDR1 SGHTA and CDR2 FQGNSA come from the germline V gene. The CDR3 here is CASSLWGQDGELFF. The DNA of the CDR3 is TGTGCCAGCAGCTTATGGGGGCAAGACGGGGAGCTGTTTTTT.

This clonotype has a count of ten or more. The chain couples TRBV19 to TRBJ2-6; 10 bases are a match to TRBD1. The CDR3 is made up of 17 amino acids. V shed 6 bases and J 2 bases; nucleotides not matched to a gene: 7. CDR1 is LNHDA, CDR2 SQIVND, per germline (reference sequence). CDR3 protein: CASRVGQGSTGANVLTF. Here the CDR3 DNA reads TGTGCCAGTAGGGTGGGACAGGGGTCAACTGGGGCCAACGTCCTGACTTTC.

This clonotype was seen repeatedly, ten times or more. J is TRBJ1-1 and V is TRBV12-5; D is possibly TRBD1 (5 bases). CDR1 and CDR2 from the germline V gene are LGHNT and FRNRAP. The CDR3 runs to 13 residues. V lost 2 bases to trimming and J lost 10 bases, with 14 bases between them. In DNA form, the CDR3 reads TGTGCTAGTGGTTTGTCTGTGGGGACGAGAGCTTTCTTT. It specifies CASGLSVGTRAFF.

The rearrangement links TRBV20-1 to TRBJ2-5, with TRBD1 matching 9 bases. The better agreement between TRBJ2-4 and the DNA end casts doubt on the J call. Germline V gives CDR1 DFQATT, CDR2 SNEGSKA (reference sequence). The length of the CDR3 is 16 residues. The CDR3: CSAAGTGNIAKNIQYF. The CDR3 DNA reads TGCAGTGCCGCCGGGACAGGGAACATAGCCAAAAACATTCAGTACTTC.

J is TRBJ2-7 and V is TRBV10-3; 9 positions agree with TRBD1. The CDR3 spans 15 residues. The germline V gene has CDR1 ENHRY and CDR2 SYGVKD. J gave up 2 bases and V 4 bases, and 6 bases lay outside the gene matches. The CDR3 here is CAISVGQGTTYEQYF. Here the CDR3 DNA reads TGTGCCATCAGTGTCGGACAGGGGACGACCTACGAGCAGTACTTC.

The rearrangement links TRBV29-1 to TRBJ2-7; TRBD1 or TRBD2 may be the D gene (6 bases each). The J call may be mistaken, given a closer DNA end match to TRBJ2-1. Germline CDR1 and CDR2: SQVTM and ANQGSEA. This CDR3 spans 14 amino acids. Here the CDR3 reads CSVDTGAIYNEQFF. The CDR3 DNA follows: TGCAGCGTTGATACGGGGGCCATCTACAATGAGCAGTTCTTC.

The sample holds many counts of this clonotype. The rearrangement uses TRBV19 and TRBJ1-2; D gene unclear. Between the trimmed V and J ends, which lost 3 bases and 2 bases, there was a span of 13 bases. Germline CDR1 is LNHDA and CDR2 is SQIVND (reference sequence). This CDR3 contains 15 residues. CDR3 residues: CASSIASGLNYGYTF. The CDR3 coding sequence is TGTGCCAGTAGTATCGCCTCCGGGTTAAACTATGGCTACACCTTC.

The chain links TRBV7-6 to TRBJ1-1, with a tentative D call TRBD1 (5 bases). Germline V gene sequence: CDR1 SGHVS, CDR2 FNYEAQ. The CDR3 consists of 15 residues. V was pared by 1 base and J by 8 bases, with 17 bases between. The CDR3 sequence: CASSLGRGLPSEAFF. DNA for the CDR3: TGTGCCAGCAGCTTAGGCCGGGGACTCCCGTCCGAAGCTTTCTTT.